This paragraph reports one T cell receptor beta chain. As handled by the study authors: By means of reference gene primer amplification, nucleated cell counts were estimated. The protocol was immunoSEQ multiplex PCR, while the TCRdb copy is restricted to in-frame clones and leaves out a portion. From that table come the V and J calls and clone size; the DNA was used to work out D and trimming. The profile shows some 250,000 clones, approximately 86% of them singletons. This entry comes from a study of blood T cell repertoires in COVID-19. Background on the study: Sites across the United States, Italy and Spain contributed samples from acute and convalescent COVID-19. The analysed material was cDNA or gDNA that came from T cells, B-cell-depleted T cells, or PBMCs.

The CDR3 totals 13 residues. V was trimmed by 2 bases and J by 3 bases, leaving 8 bases between them. Per the germline V gene, CDR1 is SGHRS and CDR2 is YFSETQ. The J gene is TRBJ2-5, the V gene TRBV5-1; no clear D. The sequence derives from a woman in her 30s who had recovered from COVID-19. Sequencing used peripheral blood. The CDR3 DNA is TGCGCCAGCAGCTTCAACACCGAAGAGACCCAGTACTTC. Translation: CASSFNTEETQYF.